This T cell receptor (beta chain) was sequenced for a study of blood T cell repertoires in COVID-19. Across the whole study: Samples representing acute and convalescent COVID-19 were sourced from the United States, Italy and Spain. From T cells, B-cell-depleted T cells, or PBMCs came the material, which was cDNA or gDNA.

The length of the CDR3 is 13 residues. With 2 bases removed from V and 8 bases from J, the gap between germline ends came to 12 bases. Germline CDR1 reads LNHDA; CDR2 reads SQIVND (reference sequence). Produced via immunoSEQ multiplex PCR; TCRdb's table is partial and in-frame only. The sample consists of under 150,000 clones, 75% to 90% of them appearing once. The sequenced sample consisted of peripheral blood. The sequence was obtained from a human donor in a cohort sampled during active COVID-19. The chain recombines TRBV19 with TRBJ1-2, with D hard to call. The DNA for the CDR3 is TGTGCCAGTAGTATAACAGAAAGCCGCGGCTACACCTTC. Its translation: CASSITESRGYTF.